This T cell receptor (beta chain) comes out of a study of T cell responses to AZD1222 COVID-19 vaccine. Study-level results: Spike-specific TCRs gained breadth and depth after people received two AZD1222 doses. Clonal diversity was possibly underestimated, and the donors were mostly white British, with more females. Just 5 to 7 people given AZD1222 tested seropositive at baseline. Nearly half of spike-specific TCRs reportedly target unmutated variant regions.

Libraries were prepared by immunoSEQ multiplex PCR; TCRdb keeps only in-frame clonotypes and omits some of them. The sample includes about 150,000 clones, 90% to 95% of them seen just once. Comments on this clone: Its antigen is unidentified.

The specimen was peripheral blood, collected 28 days after the second AZD1222 dose. The receptor was isolated from an adult who received the AZD1222 COVID-19 vaccine.

CDR3 nucleotide sequence: TGTGCCAGCAGCCCCGAGGGGATCGGCAACACCGGGGAGCTGTTTTTT. Protein: CASSPEGIGNTGELFF. V gene TRBV11-3 combines with J gene TRBJ2-2; D is possibly TRBD1 or TRBD2 (5 bases each). The germline CDR1 and CDR2 sequences are SGHNT and YENEEA. Trimming stripped 5 bases from V and 2 bases from J, with 15 bases between. This CDR3 comprises 16 residues.